This TCR beta chain stems from a study of cytomegalovirus exposure and HLA in healthy donors. Study results and caveats: Researchers reported that a few CMV-associated chains were confirmed in vitro as CMV antigen-specific. The study listed around 150 cytomegalovirus-associated TCR beta chains.

Clones were sequenced by immunoSEQ multiplex PCR, and TCRdb holds only the in-frame ones, with some missing. Of around 260,000 clones listed, roughly 87% are singletons. Remarks on this clone: Its specificity is not known.

CDR1 and CDR2 (germline): PRHDT, FYEKMQ (reference sequence). Losses at the gene ends were 5 bases for V and 13 bases for J; bases not matched to a gene: 14. The CDR3 totals 14 residues. This sequence joins TRBV13 and TRBJ1-1, with 9 positions matching TRBD1. The sequence was collected from a woman in her thirties in good health and CMV-seronegative. Sequenced material: PBMCs. The CDR3 sequence is CASSREGQGLLNFF. The CDR3 DNA reads TGTGCCAGCAGCCGGGAGGGACAGGGCCTACTAAATTTCTTT.